These 14 T cell receptor beta chains originate from one sample sequenced in a study of regulatory and conventional T cells in RAG deficiency. Conventional CD4+ T cells were sorted from blood as CD25-low CD127-high cells. Measured with immunoSEQ multiplex PCR; TCRdb has only the in-frame clones, and not every one. The data contain more than 40,000 clones, around 89% of them singletons. The data were also submitted as part of a second study, on regulatory T cells. Per that paper: The PCR used 52 TRBV and 13 TRBJ primers.

Sequenced material: CD4+ effector T cells sorted from blood. The receptor set was obtained from a human donor in good health.

The chain combines TRBV6-5 with TRBJ1-2; D is unclear. This CDR3 region has 14 residues. Germline lookup yields CDR1 MNHEY and CDR2 SVGAGI. V was clipped by 5 bases and J by 3 bases, with 13 bases between them. CDR3 sequence (DNA): TGTGCCAGCAGTGAGTCGGGTCTCGACTATGGCTACACCTTC. The encoded protein is CASSESGLDYGYTF.

The chain has TRBV5-1 and TRBJ2-7, with D unresolved. Trimming cost V 0 bases and J 0 bases, with 7 bases left between them. The CDR3 sequence is 14 residues long. Germline V gene data show CDR1 as SGHRS and CDR2 as YFSETQ. This chain's CDR3 is CASSLGRPSYEQYF. CDR3 DNA: TGCGCCAGCAGCTTGGGCAGGCCCTCCTACGAGCAGTACTTC.

V usage is TRBV30 and J usage is TRBJ1-3; D might be TRBD1 (6 bases). With 0 bases removed from V and 1 base from J, the gap between germline ends came to 7 bases. The CDR3 sequence is 14 residues long. CDR1 is GTSNPN and CDR2 is SVGIG in the germline V gene (reference sequence). DNA of the CDR3: TGTGCCTGGAGTGTAGGGGGGTCTGGAAACACCATATATTTT. Protein product: CAWSVGGSGNTIYF.

V is TRBV6-5 and J is TRBJ2-3; D possibly corresponds to TRBD1 (5 bases). The V end was cut by 7 bases, the J end by 1 base, with 15 bases between. The CDR3 spans 15 residues. Looked up from germline, CDR1 is MNHEY and CDR2 is SVGAGI. For the CDR3, the DNA is TGTGCCAGCACCCCGACGGTGGGGCGCACAGATACGCAGTATTTT. Its translation: CASTPTVGRTDTQYF.

The gene calls are TRBV30 and TRBJ1-5; 9 bases align to TRBD1. CDR1 is GTSNPN, CDR2 SVGIG, per germline (reference sequence). The CDR3 loop spans 13 amino acids. Trimming at V came to 3 bases and at J to 5 bases, leaving 2 bases not matched to a gene. The CDR3 sequence is CAWSRDRDQPQHF. The CDR3 nucleotides are TGTGCCTGGAGCCGGGACAGGGATCAGCCCCAGCATTTT.

The chain carries TRBV7-8 and TRBJ2-7; tentatively, D is TRBD2 (6 bases). Germline CDR1 SGHVS, CDR2 FQNEAQ. Trimming took 9 bases from V and 3 from J, leaving 15 bases between them. The CDR3 length is 13 residues. CDR3 region: CASGMEGFYEQYF. In DNA, the CDR3 is TGTGCCAGTGGAATGGAGGGGTTCTACGAGCAGTACTTC.

This sequence joins TRBV5-6 and TRBJ1-1; 7 positions match TRBD1. The CDR3 is 14 residues long. The junction had 10 bases not matched to a gene; V was cut back by 3 bases and J by 8 bases. The germline V gene encodes CDR1 SGHDT and CDR2 YYEEEE. CDR3: CASSWGQSKREAFF. The CDR3 bases are TGTGCCAGCAGCTGGGGACAGTCAAAAAGAGAAGCTTTCTTT.

The V call is TRBV14, the J call TRBJ1-1; D gene uncertain. The CDR3 runs to 14 residues. The germline CDR1 and CDR2 sequences are SGHDN and FVKESK. Deletions cut 2 bases from V and 1 base from J, with 8 bases between. The CDR3 region is CASSQIPGNTEAFF. In nucleotides, the CDR3 is TGTGCCAGCAGCCAAATCCCAGGGAACACTGAAGCTTTCTTT.

The chain combines TRBV28 with TRBJ2-2; D is unclear. The CDR3 is 13 residues long. V was cut by 6 bases and J by 0 bases, with 5 bases left in between. Per the germline V gene, CDR1 is MDHEN and CDR2 is SYDVKM. CDR3 amino acids: CASRSSNTGELFF. CDR3 in DNA: TGTGCCAGCAGGAGCTCGAACACCGGGGAGCTGTTTTTT.

Here the CDR3 DNA reads TGTGCCAGCTCACCAACAGGGGGTTTCGTGGGCGCTGAAGCTTTCTTT. It yields the protein CASSPTGGFVGAEAFF. V is TRBV18 and J is TRBJ1-1; 8 nucleotides align to TRBD1. Germline CDR1 reads KGHSH; CDR2 reads LQKENI. CDR3 size: 16 residues. V dropped 2 bases and J dropped 6; count of bases not matched to a gene: 11. The variable domain in full, with the rest retrieved from reference TRBV18 and TRBJ1-1, is NAGVMQNPRHLVRRRGQEARLRCSPMKGHSHVYWYRQLPEEGLKFMVYLQKENIIDESGMPKERFSAEFPKEGPSILRIQQVVRGDSAAYFCASSPTGGFVGAEAFFGQGTRLTVV.

This rearrangement joins TRBV5-1 to TRBJ1-3, with TRBD1 identical over 8 bases. J lost 6 bases, V lost 6 bases, and 11 bases had no gene match. This CDR3 has 15 amino acids. Germline V gene sequence: CDR1 SGHRS, CDR2 YFSETQ. This CDR3 reads CASKLSGQGKNTIYF. The CDR3 nucleotides are TGCGCCAGCAAACTTTCAGGACAGGGTAAAAACACCATATATTTT.

This chain uses TRBV18 with TRBJ1-1; D ambiguous. V lost 3 bases and J 1 base, leaving 15 bases between the germline ends. There are 16 residues in the CDR3. Germline CDR1 and CDR2: KGHSH and LQKENI. The CDR3 reads CASSPEAGSQNTEAFF. The CDR3 nucleotides are TGTGCCAGCTCACCGGAGGCTGGGAGCCAGAACACTGAAGCTTTCTTT.

This clone is a singleton in its sample. J is TRBJ2-1 and V is TRBV4-2, with a possible D match to TRBD1 (6 bases). This CDR3 comprises 16 residues. V was trimmed by 6 bases and J by 1 base, leaving 16 bases between them. Per germline, CDR1 LGHNA and CDR2 YNFKEQ. CDR3 bases: TGTGCCAGCAGTCTCGGCAGGGGTTCTTCCTACAATGAGCAGTTCTTC. Translating gives CASSLGRGSSYNEQFF.

V usage is TRBV7-9 and J usage is TRBJ2-3; D gene unclear. Between the trimmed V and J ends, which lost 2 bases and 9 bases, there was a span of 12 bases. There are 13 residues in the CDR3. Per the germline V gene, CDR1 is SEHNR and CDR2 is FQNEAQ (reference sequence). In nucleotides, the CDR3 is TGTGCCAGCAGCTTAAGTTCCGGAACCACGCAGTATTTT. Encoded protein: CASSLSSGTTQYF.